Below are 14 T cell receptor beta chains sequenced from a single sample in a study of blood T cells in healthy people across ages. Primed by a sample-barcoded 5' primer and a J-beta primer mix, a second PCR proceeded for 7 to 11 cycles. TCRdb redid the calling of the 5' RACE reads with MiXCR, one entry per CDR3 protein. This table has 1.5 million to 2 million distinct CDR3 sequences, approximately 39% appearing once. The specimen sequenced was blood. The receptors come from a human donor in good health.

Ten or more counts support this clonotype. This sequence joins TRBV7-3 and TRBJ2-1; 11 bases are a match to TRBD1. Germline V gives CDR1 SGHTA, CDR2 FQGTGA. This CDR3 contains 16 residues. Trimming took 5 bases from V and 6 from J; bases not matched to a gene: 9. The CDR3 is CASSQFPGQGVNEQFF. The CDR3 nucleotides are TGTGCCAGCAGCCAATTCCCGGGACAGGGGGTCAATGAGCAGTTCTTC.

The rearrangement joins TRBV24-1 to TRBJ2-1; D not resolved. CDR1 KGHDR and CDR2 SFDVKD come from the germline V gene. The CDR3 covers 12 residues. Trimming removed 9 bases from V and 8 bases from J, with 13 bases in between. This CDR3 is CATAVGQDEQFF. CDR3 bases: TGTGCCACCGCGGTTGGTCAGGATGAGCAGTTCTTC.

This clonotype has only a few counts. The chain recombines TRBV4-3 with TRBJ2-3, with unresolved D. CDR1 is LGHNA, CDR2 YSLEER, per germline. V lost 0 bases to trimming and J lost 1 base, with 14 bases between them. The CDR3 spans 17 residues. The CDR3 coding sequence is TGCGCCAGCAGCCAAGAGTGGTCACCCCTCGGCACAGATACGCAGTATTTT. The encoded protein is CASSQEWSPLGTDTQYF.

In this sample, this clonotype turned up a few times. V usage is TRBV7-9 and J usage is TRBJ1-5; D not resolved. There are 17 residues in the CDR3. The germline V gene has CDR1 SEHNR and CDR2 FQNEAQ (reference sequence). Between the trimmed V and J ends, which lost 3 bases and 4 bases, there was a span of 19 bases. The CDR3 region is CASSFVSTTAVNQPQHF. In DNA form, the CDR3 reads TGTGCCAGCAGCTTTGTTAGTACAACTGCAGTAAATCAGCCCCAGCATTTT.

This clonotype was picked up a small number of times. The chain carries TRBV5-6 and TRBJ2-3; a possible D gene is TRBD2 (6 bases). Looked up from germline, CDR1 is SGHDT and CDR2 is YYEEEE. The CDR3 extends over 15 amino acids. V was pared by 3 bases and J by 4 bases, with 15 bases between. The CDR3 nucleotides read TGTGCCAGCAGCTCCCCGGGACTTTGGGCAGATACGCAGTATTTT. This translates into CASSSPGLWADTQYF.

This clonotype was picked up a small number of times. CDR3 loop: CSASDNEKLFF. CDR3 coding DNA: TGCAGTGCTAGTGACAATGAAAAACTGTTTTTT. The chain combines TRBV20-1 with TRBJ1-4; D is uncertain. There are 11 residues in the CDR3. Germline V gene data show CDR1 as DFQATT and CDR2 as SNEGSKA (reference sequence). V gave up 3 bases and J gave up 5 bases, with 4 bases separating them.

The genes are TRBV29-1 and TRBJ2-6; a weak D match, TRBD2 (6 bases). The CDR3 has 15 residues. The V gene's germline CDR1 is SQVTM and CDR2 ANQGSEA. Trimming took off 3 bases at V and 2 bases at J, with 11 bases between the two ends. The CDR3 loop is CSVDAGLPGANVLTF. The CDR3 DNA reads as TGCAGCGTTGACGCGGGACTGCCTGGGGCCAACGTCCTGACTTTC.

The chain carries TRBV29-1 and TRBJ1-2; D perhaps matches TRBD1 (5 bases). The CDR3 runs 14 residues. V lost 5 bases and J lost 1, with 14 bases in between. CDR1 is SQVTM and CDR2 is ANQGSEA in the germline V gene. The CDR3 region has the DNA TGCAGCGTTCTCCGGGGCGAGTTTAACTATGGCTACACCTTC. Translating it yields CSVLRGEFNYGYTF.

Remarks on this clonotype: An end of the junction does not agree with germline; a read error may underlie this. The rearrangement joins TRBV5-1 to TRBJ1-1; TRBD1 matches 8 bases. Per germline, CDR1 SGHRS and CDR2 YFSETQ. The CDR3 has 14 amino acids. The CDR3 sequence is CASSMTGVGTGAFF. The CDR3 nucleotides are TGCGCCAGCAGCATGACAGGGGTAGGCACTGGAGCTTTCTTT.

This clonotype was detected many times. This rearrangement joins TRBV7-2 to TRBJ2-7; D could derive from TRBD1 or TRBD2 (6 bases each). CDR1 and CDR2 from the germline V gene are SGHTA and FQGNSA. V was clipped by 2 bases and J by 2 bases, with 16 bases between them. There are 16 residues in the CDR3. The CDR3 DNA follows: TGTGCCAGCAGCTTACAATGGGGGGCTTCTACCTACGAGCAGTACTTC. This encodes CASSLQWGASTYEQYF.

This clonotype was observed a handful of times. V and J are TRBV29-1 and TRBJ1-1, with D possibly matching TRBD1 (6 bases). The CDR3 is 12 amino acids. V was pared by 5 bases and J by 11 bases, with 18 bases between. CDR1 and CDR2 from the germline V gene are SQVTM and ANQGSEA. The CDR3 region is CSVKGQSGGAFF. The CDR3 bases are TGCAGCGTTAAAGGACAGTCCGGTGGGGCTTTCTTT.

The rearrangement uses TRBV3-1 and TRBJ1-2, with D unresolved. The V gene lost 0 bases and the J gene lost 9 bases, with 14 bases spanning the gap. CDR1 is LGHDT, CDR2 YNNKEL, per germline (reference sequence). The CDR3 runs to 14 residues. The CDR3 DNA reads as TGTGCCAGCAGCCAAGATAGAGGTCGGGTAAGCTACACCTTC. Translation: CASSQDRGRVSYTF.

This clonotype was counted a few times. The CDR3 DNA reads TGTGCCAGCAGCTTGACAGGGGGTAAGACTGAAGCTTTCTTT. Translated: CASSLTGGKTEAFF. The rearrangement joins TRBV9 to TRBJ1-1; 9 positions agree with TRBD1. J lost 5 bases, V lost 4 bases, and 6 bases had no gene match. Germline-derived CDR1 and CDR2 are SGDLS and YYNGEE. The CDR3 is 14 amino acids.

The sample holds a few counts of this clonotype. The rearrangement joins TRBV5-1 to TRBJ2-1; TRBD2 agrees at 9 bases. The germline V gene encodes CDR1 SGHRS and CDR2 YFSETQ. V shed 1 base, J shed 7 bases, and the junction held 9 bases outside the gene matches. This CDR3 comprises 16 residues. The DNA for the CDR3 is TGCGCCAGCAGCTTGATAGCGGGGGCTTCTCAGAATGAGCAGTTCTTC. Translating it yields CASSLIAGASQNEQFF.